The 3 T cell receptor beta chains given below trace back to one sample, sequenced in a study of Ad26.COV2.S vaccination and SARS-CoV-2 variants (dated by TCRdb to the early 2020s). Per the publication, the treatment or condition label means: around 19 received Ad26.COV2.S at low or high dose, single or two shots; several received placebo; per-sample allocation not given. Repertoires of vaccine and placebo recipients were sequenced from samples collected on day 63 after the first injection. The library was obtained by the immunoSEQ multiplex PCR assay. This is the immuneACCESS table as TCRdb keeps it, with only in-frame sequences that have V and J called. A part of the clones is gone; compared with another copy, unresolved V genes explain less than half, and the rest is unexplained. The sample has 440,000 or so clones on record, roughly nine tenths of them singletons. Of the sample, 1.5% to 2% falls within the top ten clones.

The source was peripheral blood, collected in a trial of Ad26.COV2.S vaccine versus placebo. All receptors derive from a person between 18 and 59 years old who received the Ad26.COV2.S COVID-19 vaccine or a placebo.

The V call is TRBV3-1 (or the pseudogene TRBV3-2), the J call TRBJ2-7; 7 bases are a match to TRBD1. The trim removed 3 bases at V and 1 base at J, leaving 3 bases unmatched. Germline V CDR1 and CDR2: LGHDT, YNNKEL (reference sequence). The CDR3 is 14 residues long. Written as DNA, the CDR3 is TGTGCCAGCAGCCATGGACAGGCGTCCTACGAGCAGTACTTC. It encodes CASSHGQASYEQYF.

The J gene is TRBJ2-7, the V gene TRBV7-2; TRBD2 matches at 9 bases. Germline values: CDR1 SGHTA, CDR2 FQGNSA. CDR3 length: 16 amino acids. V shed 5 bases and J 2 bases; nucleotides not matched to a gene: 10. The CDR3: CASSPAGGAGTYEQYF. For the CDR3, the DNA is TGTGCCAGCAGCCCCGCGGGAGGGGCTGGTACCTACGAGCAGTACTTC.

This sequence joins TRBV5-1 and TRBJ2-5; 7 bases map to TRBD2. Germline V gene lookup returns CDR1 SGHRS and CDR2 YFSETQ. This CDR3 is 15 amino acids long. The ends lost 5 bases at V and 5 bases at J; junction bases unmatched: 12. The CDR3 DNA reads TGCGCCAGCAGAAATAAAGCGGGGATGGGGGAGACCCAGTACTTC. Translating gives CASRNKAGMGETQYF.